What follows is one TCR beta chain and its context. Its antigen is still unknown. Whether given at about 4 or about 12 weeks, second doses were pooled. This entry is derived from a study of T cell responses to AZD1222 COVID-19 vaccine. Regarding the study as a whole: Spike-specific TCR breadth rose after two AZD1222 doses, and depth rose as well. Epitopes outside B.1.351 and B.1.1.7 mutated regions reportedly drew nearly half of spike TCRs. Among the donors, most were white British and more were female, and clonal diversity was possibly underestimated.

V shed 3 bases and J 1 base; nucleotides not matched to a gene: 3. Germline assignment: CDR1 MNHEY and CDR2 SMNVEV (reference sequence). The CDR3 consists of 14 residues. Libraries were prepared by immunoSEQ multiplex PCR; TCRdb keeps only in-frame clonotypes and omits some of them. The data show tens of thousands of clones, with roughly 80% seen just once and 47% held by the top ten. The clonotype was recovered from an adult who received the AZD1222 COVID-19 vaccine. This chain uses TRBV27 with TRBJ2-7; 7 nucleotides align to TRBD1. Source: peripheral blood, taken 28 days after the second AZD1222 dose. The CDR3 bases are TGTGCCAGCAGTTTCGGGACAGTGTCCTACGAGCAGTACTTC. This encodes CASSFGTVSYEQYF.